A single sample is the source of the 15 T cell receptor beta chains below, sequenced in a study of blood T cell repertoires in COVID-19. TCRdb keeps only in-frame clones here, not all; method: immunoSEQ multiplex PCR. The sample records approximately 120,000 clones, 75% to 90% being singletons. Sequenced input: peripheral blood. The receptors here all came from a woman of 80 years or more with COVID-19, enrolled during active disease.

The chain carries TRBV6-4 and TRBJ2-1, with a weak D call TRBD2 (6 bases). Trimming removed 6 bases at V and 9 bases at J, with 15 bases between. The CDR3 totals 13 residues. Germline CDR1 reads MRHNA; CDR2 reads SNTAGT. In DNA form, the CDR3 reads TGTGCCAGCAGGGAACGACTAGATATTGAGCAGTTCTTC. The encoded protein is CASRERLDIEQFF.

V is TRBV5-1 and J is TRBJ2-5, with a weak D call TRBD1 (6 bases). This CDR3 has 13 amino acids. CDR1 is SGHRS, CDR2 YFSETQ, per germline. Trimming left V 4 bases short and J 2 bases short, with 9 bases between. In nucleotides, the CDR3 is TGCGCCAGCAGCCCCGGGACACAAGAGACCCAGTACTTC. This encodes CASSPGTQETQYF.

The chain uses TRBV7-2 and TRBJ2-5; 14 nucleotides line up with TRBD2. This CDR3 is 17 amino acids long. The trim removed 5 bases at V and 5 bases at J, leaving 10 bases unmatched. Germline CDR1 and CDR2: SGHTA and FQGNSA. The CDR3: CASSPRTSGRPWETQYF. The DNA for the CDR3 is TGTGCCAGCAGCCCAAGGACTAGCGGGAGGCCGTGGGAGACCCAGTACTTC.

The CDR3: CASSLLGAGNSPLHF. The CDR3 DNA is TGTGCCAGCAGCCTTTTGGGGGCCGGCAATTCACCCCTCCACTTT. V is TRBV9 and J is TRBJ1-6; D possibly corresponds to TRBD1 (6 bases). Trimming pared 4 bases from V and 7 bases from J, leaving 15 bases between. The CDR3 loop spans 15 amino acids. The germline V gene encodes CDR1 SGDLS and CDR2 YYNGEE.

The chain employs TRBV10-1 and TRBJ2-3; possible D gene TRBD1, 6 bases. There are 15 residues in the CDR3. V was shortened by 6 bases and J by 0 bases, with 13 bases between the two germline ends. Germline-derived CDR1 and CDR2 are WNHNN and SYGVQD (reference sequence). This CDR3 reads CASRGTSGSTDTQYF. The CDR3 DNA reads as TGCGCCAGCAGGGGGACAAGCGGAAGCACAGATACGCAGTATTTT.

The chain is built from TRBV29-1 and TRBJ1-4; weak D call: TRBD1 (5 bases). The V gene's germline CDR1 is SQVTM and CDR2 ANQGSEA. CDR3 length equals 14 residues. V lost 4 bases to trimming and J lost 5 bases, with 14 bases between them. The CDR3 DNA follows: TGCAGCGTTGCGACGGGCGGGGGGAATGAAAAACTGTTTTTT. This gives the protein CSVATGGGNEKLFF.

CDR3 in amino acids: CASSLWAGGVDEQFF. The CDR3 DNA follows: TGTGCCAGCAGTCTATGGGCGGGAGGTGTCGATGAGCAGTTCTTC. This chain uses TRBV25-1 with TRBJ2-1, with TRBD2 matching over 8 bases. The V gene end was trimmed by 5 bases and the J gene end by 8 bases; junction bases not matched to a gene: 11. The CDR3 covers 15 residues. Germline CDR1 reads MGHDK; CDR2 reads SYGVNS.

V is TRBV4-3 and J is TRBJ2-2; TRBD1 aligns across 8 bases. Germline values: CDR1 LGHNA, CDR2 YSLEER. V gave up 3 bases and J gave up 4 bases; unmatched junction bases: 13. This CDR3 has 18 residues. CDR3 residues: CASSQEILRQGSTGELFF. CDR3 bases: TGCGCCAGCAGCCAGGAGATCTTACGACAGGGGTCCACCGGGGAGCTGTTTTTT.

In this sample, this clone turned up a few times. The CDR3 DNA follows: TGTGCCAGCAGCTTCAGCGGGTTTTCCTACGAGCAGTACTTC. Amino acid sequence: CASSFSGFSYEQYF. This chain uses TRBV6-6 with TRBJ2-7, with TRBD2 as a possible D gene (6 bases). Germline assignment: CDR1 MNHNY and CDR2 SVGAGI (reference sequence). Trimming removed 6 bases at V and 1 base at J, with 13 bases between. The CDR3 contains 14 residues.

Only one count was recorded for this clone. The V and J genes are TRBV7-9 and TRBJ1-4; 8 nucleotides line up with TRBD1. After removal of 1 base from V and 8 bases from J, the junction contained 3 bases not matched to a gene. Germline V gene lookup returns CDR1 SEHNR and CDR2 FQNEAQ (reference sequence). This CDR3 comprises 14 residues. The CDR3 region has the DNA TGTGCCAGCAGCTTAGGGACAGGGTACGAAAAACTGTTTTTT. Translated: CASSLGTGYEKLFF. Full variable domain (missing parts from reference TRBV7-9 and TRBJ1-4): DTGVSQNPRHKITKRGQNVTFRCDPISEHNRLYWYRQTLGQGPEFLTYFQNEAQLEKSRLLSDRFSAERPKGSFSTLEIQRTEQGDSAMYLCASSLGTGYEKLFFGSGTQLSVL.

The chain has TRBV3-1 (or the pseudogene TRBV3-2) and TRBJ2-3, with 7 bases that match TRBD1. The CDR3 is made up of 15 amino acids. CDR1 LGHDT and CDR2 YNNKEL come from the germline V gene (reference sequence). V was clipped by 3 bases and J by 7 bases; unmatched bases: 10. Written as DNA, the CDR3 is TGTGCCAGCAGCCAGGATCTTATACAGGGGAATACGCAGTATTTT. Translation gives CASSQDLIQGNTQYF.

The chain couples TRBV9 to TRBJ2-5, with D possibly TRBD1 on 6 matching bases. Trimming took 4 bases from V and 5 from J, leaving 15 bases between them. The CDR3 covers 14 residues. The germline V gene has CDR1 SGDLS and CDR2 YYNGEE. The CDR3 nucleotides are TGTGCCAGCAGCCCAAAGGGGGATCGGGAGACCCAGTACTTC. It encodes CASSPKGDRETQYF. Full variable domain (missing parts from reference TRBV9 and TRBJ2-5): DSGVTQTPKHLITATGQRVTLRCSPRSGDLSVYWYQQSLDQGLQFLIQYYNGEERAKGNILERFSAQQFPDLHSELNLSSLELGDSALYFCASSPKGDRETQYFGPGTRLLVL.

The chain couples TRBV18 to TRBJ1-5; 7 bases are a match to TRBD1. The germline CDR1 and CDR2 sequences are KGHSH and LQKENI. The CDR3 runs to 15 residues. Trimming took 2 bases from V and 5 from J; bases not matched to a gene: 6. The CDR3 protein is CASSPNSGGDQPQHF. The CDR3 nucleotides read TGTGCCAGCTCACCAAACTCAGGGGGTGATCAGCCCCAGCATTTT. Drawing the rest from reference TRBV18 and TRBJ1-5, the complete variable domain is NAGVMQNPRHLVRRRGQEARLRCSPMKGHSHVYWYRQLPEEGLKFMVYLQKENIIDESGMPKERFSAEFPKEGPSILRIQQVVRGDSAAYFCASSPNSGGDQPQHFGDGTRLSIL.

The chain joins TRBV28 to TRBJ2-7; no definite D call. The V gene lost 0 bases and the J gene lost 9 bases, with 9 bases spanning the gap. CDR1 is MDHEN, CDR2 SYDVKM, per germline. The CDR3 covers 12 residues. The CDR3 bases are TGTGCCAGCAGTTTATGGGGCCAAGGGCAGTACTTC. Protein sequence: CASSLWGQGQYF. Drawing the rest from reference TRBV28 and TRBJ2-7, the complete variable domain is DVKVTQSSRYLVKRTGEKVFLECVQDMDHENMFWYRQDPGLGLRLIYFSYDVKMKEKGDIPEGYSVSREKKERFSLILESASTNQTSMYLCASSLWGQGQYFGPGTRLTVT.

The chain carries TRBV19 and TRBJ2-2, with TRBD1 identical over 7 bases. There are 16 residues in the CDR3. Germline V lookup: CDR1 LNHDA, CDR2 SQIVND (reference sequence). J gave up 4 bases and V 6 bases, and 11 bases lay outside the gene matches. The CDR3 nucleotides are TGTGCCAGTAGGGAGACAGGGTCGGCAAGCACCGGGGAGCTGTTTTTT. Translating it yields CASRETGSASTGELFF.